The 9 T cell receptor beta chains below come from one sample, sequenced in a study of preoperative IRX-2 immunotherapy in early breast cancer. Treatment specified: preoperative locoregional IRX-2 cytokine immunotherapy. Method: immunoSEQ multiplex PCR; TCRdb's copy keeps in-frame clones and lacks some. The repertoire holds roughly 3,600 clones, with approximately 80% as singletons. Here the sequenced sample was tumor tissue, taken after IRX-2 immunotherapy. These receptors were collected from a human donor with breast cancer.

The chain recombines TRBV28 with TRBJ2-1; D gene uncertain. Germline V gene lookup returns CDR1 MDHEN and CDR2 SYDVKM. The V end lost 1 base, the J end lost 4 bases, and 5 bases lay between the germline ends. This CDR3 spans 13 amino acids. The CDR3 is CASSLSGYNEQFF. The CDR3 DNA reads TGTGCCAGCAGTTTATCCGGATACAATGAGCAGTTCTTC.

The chain has TRBV6-8 and TRBJ2-3; 8 nucleotides align to TRBD1. Germline-derived CDR1 and CDR2 are MNHGY and SAAAGT. After removal of 9 bases from V and 0 bases from J, the junction contained 11 bases not matched to a gene. CDR3 length equals 16 residues. For the CDR3, the DNA is TGTGCCAGTGGACAGGGAAGGCTAGCAAGCACAGATACGCAGTATTTT. Translated, it gives CASGQGRLASTDTQYF.

The rearrangement uses TRBV6-8 and TRBJ2-7; D is uncertain. The CDR3 is 12 residues long. Trimming shortened V by 6 bases and J by 6 bases, and 12 bases separated the two germline ends. Germline loops: CDR1 MNHGY, CDR2 SAAAGT. The CDR3 loop is CASRPDTPEQYF. CDR3 coding DNA: TGTGCCAGCAGACCAGACACCCCCGAGCAGTACTTC.

This chain connects TRBV10-2 to TRBJ2-2; D is uncertain. Trimming cost V 4 bases and J 8 bases, with 8 bases left between them. This CDR3 has 12 residues. Germline V lookup: CDR1 WSHSY, CDR2 SAAADI. CDR3 protein: CASSVLSGELFF. In DNA form, the CDR3 reads TGCGCCAGCAGTGTTCTATCTGGGGAGCTGTTTTTT.

The chain employs TRBV19 and TRBJ1-2, with D uncertain. The ends were cut back, 0 bases at V and 7 bases at J, with 15 bases in the middle. The CDR3 sequence is 15 residues long. Germline V gene sequence: CDR1 LNHDA, CDR2 SQIVND (reference sequence). For the CDR3, the DNA is TGTGCCAGTAGTATAGAGCCCACTCTAAGGAGTGGCTACACCTTC. As protein: CASSIEPTLRSGYTF.

V and J are TRBV6-8 and TRBJ2-7; TRBD1 might be the D (6 bases). The V end was cut by 4 bases, the J end by 6 bases, with 16 bases between. The CDR3 sequence is 14 residues long. Germline assignment: CDR1 MNHGY and CDR2 SAAAGT. The chain's CDR3 is CASSSYRDPGEQYF. For the CDR3, the DNA is TGTGCCAGCAGTTCCTACAGGGACCCTGGCGAGCAGTACTTC.

J is TRBJ2-7 and V is TRBV6-8, with D perhaps given as TRBD1 or TRBD2 (5 bases each). Germline CDR1 is MNHGY and CDR2 is SAAAGT. With 2 bases removed from V and 2 bases from J, the gap between germline ends came to 16 bases. The CDR3 extends over 16 amino acids. Here the CDR3 reads CASSYDRPGPAYEQYF. Written as DNA, the CDR3 is TGTGCCAGCAGTTACGATCGTCCGGGACCGGCCTACGAGCAGTACTTC.

V gene TRBV6-8 combines with J gene TRBJ2-3; D might be TRBD2 (6 bases). Between the trimmed V and J ends, which lost 6 bases and 6 bases, there was a span of 22 bases. The germline V gene encodes CDR1 MNHGY and CDR2 SAAAGT. The CDR3 consists of 16 residues. CDR3 sequence reads: CASSPQLAVGTDTQYF. The CDR3 bases are TGTGCCAGCAGCCCCCAATTAGCGGTGGGTACGGATACGCAGTATTTT.

V usage is TRBV11-3 and J usage is TRBJ2-7; a possible D gene is TRBD2 (6 bases). CDR1 SGHNT and CDR2 YENEEA come from the germline V gene. CDR3 length: 14 residues. Trimming cost V 5 bases and J 2 bases, with 13 bases left between them. The CDR3 DNA sequence: TGTGCCAGCAGCAGTCGGGACTTTACCTACGAGCAGTACTTC. Its translation is CASSSRDFTYEQYF.